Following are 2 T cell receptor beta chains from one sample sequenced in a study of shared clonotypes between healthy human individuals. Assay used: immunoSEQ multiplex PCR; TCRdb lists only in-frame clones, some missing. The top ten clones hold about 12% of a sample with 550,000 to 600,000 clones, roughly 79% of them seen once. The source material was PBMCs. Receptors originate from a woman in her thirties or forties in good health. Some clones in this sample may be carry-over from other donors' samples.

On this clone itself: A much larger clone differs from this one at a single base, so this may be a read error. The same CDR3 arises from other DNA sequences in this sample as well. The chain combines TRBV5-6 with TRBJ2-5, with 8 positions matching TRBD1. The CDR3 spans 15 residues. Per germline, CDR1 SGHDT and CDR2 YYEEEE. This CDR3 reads CASSLTGVGQETQYF. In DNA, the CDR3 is TGTGCCAGTAGCTTGACAGGGGTTGGCCAAGAGACCCAGTACTTC.

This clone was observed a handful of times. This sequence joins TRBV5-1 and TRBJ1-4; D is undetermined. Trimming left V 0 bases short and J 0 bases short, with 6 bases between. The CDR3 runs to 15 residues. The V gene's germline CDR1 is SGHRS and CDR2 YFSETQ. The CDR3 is CASSLDGATNEKLFF. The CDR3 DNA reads TGCGCCAGCAGCTTGGATGGTGCAACTAATGAAAAACTGTTTTTT.